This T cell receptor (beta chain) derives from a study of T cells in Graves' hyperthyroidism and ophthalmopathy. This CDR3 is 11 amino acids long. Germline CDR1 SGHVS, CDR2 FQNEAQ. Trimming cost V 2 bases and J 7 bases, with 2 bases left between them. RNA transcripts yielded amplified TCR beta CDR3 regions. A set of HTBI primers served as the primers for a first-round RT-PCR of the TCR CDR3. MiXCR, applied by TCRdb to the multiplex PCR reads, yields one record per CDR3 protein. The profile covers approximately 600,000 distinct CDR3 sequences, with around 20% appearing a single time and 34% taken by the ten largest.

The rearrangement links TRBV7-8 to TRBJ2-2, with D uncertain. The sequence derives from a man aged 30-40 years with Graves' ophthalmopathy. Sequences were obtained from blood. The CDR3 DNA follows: TGTGCCAGCAGCTTACACGGGGAGCTGTTTTTT. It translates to CASSLHGELFF.